Described below is a single T cell receptor (beta chain) sequence and its context. Its specificity is not known. This sample's TCRbeta library carried unique molecular identifier barcodes. One entry per CDR3 protein, called by TCRdb with MiXCR from the PCR reads. The repertoire has hundreds of thousands of distinct CDR3 sequences, about 10% of them found once; the top ten carry just over 2%. These data are taken from a study of T-cell reconstitution after alpha-beta-depleted transplantation in children. Study outcomes and limitations: In patients about two months after transplant, alpha-beta T cells reportedly arose from several hundred expanded graft clones.

V gave up 3 bases and J gave up 4 bases; unmatched junction bases: 6. The CDR3 sequence is 17 residues long. CDR1 is SGHAT and CDR2 is FQNNGV in the germline V gene. The chain couples TRBV11-2 to TRBJ2-3, with 14 bases that match TRBD2. The sequence came from a child aged 2 to 10 with inherited bone marrow failure, due to receive a stem cell transplant. Specimen: PBMCs, collected before TCRalphabeta/CD19-depleted stem cell transplant. As DNA, the CDR3 is TGTGCCAGCAGCTTTGGACTAGCGGGAGGATTTGCAGATACGCAGTATTTT. Protein sequence: CASSFGLAGGFADTQYF.